This T cell receptor beta chain was sequenced during a study of blood T cells in healthy people across ages. This clonotype was recorded a few times. This CDR3 comprises 15 residues. V lost 2 bases to trimming and J lost 6 bases, with 14 bases between them. The germline V gene has CDR1 MDHEN and CDR2 SYDVKM. Through a sample-barcoded 5' primer and a J-beta primer mix, a second PCR was run for roughly 6 to 12 cycles. In TCRdb, the 5' RACE reads were re-called with MiXCR into one record per CDR3 protein. The sample holds 1.5 million to 2 million distinct CDR3 sequences, roughly 30% seen once. The sequence came from a young woman in good health. The sample taken for sequencing was blood. The rearrangement uses TRBV28 and TRBJ2-4, with a tentative D call TRBD2 (5 bases). The CDR3 DNA reads TGTGCCAGCAGTTTAACGGACTTTCGCCCAAACATTCAGTACTTC. Its translation is CASSLTDFRPNIQYF.